The rows below give T cell receptor beta chains drawn from one sample of a study of T cells in Graves' hyperthyroidism and ophthalmopathy. TCRdb re-derived calls from the multiplex PCR reads in MiXCR, one entry per CDR3 protein. The sample has roughly 100,000 distinct CDR3 sequences, about 45% seen once; the top ten hold approximately 25%. The sequencing input was blood. Every receptor here comes from a man aged 35 to 55 with Graves' hyperthyroidism. The CDR3 runs from the conserved cysteine through the conserved F or W. Rows may omit the clone size; those that give it use once, few, many or a size class.

>.|TRBJ2-3|TRBV9
CASSVGTTGTDTQYF
>many|TRBJ2-3|TRBV6-5
CASSYFGGRGDTQYF
>.|TRBJ2-7|TRBV20-1
CSTPGQGHEQYF
>.|TRBJ1-5|TRBV2
CASKRETGPYEHF
>.|TRBJ2-5|TRBV20-1
CSARWETQYF
>few|TRBJ2-4|TRBV6-5
CASTSPGNIQYF
>few|TRBJ1-1|TRBV6-5
CASSYQGSGRTEAFF
>.|TRBJ1-6|TRBV7-9
CASSLESGARNSPLHF
>many|TRBJ2-7|TRBV6-5
CASSPRDVPYEQYF
>many|TRBJ2-7|TRBV11-3
CASSSTNSYEQYF